The 3 T cell receptor beta chains in this list originate from one sample, sequenced in a study of beta chain features in type 1 diabetes. Expressed TCRB transcripts were sequenced, since all the RNA that had been isolated was reverse transcribed. Some clones are missing from TCRdb's copy, which holds only in-frame ones; the method was immunoSEQ multiplex PCR. The repertoire holds around 430,000 clones, approximately 31% seen once, with about 0.065% in the top ten. The specimen sequenced was naive CD4+ T cells from blood. These receptors originate from a man aged 18 to 29 in good health.

This clone showed up just a few times. The V call is TRBV5-1, the J call TRBJ2-3; no firm D call. V gave up 0 bases and J gave up 1 base, with 6 bases separating them. CDR1 and CDR2 from the germline V gene are SGHRS and YFSETQ. The CDR3 is 14 residues long. CDR3 protein: CASSLVSGTDTQYF. Here the CDR3 DNA reads TGCGCCAGCAGCTTGGTGTCTGGCACAGATACGCAGTATTTT.

This clone showed up just once. This chain joins TRBV7-2 and TRBJ2-7; D uncertain. Germline CDR1 and CDR2: SGHTA and FQGNSA. The CDR3 length is 13 residues. Trimming took off 0 bases at V and 6 bases at J, with 9 bases between the two ends. The CDR3 loop reads CASSLAGSSEQYF. The CDR3 bases are TGTGCCAGCAGCTTAGCTGGATCGAGCGAGCAGTACTTC.

The V gene is TRBV7-2, the J gene TRBJ2-1; possibly TRBD2 for D (5 bases). CDR3 size: 14 residues. CDR1 and CDR2 from the germline V gene are SGHTA and FQGNSA. V lost 3 bases and J lost 8, with 14 bases in between. The CDR3 region is CASSFWTGLHEQFF. The CDR3 region has the DNA TGTGCCAGCAGCTTCTGGACGGGGTTGCATGAGCAGTTCTTC.